This TCR beta chain originates from a study of blood T cell repertoires in COVID-19. Whole-study context: From the United States, Italy and Spain came samples of acute and convalescent COVID-19. T cells, B-cell-depleted T cells, or PBMCs provided the cDNA or gDNA that served as material.

Trimming shortened V by 2 bases and J by 2 bases, and 7 bases separated the two germline ends. In germline, CDR1 is SGHAT, CDR2 FQNNGV. CDR3 length equals 14 residues. Authors' methods: Reference gene primers were amplified, and this amplification served to estimate nucleated cell counts. Profiling relied on immunoSEQ multiplex PCR, and the TCRdb table lists in-frame clones only, not all of them. The V and J calls and clone size are taken from that table; D and trimming were inferred from the DNA. The repertoire includes more than 200,000 clones, about 88% of them detected once, and 1.7% sits in the top ten.

The sample comprised peripheral blood. The TCR was taken from a man in his sixties or seventies with acute or convalescent COVID-19. The chain joins TRBV11-2 to TRBJ1-5; D is possibly TRBD1 (5 bases). The CDR3 DNA reads as TGTGCCAGCAGCTTACAGGGTCGCAATCAGCCCCAGCATTTT. Protein product: CASSLQGRNQPQHF.